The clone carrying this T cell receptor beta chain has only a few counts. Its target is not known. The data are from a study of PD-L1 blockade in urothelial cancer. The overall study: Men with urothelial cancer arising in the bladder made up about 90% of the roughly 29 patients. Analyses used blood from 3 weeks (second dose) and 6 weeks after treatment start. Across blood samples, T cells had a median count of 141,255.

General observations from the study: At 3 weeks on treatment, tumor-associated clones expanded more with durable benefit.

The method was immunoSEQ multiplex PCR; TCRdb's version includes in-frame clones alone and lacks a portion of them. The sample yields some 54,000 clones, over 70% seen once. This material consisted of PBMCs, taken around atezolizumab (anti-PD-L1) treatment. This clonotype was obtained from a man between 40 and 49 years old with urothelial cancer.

CDR3 in amino acids: CASSLKSGQPQHF. The CDR3 DNA follows: TGTGCCAGCAGCTTAAAAAGCGGTCAGCCCCAGCATTTT. This chain links TRBV7-2 with TRBJ1-5; D is unresolved. The CDR3 sequence is 13 residues long. The germline V gene has CDR1 SGHTA and CDR2 FQGNSA. The V end was cut by 2 bases, the J end by 6 bases, with 8 bases between.